This T cell receptor (beta chain) was identified in a study of T cell repertoires in cytomegalovirus infection. Study-level background: CMV epitopes that were recently identified and HLA-C-restricted were used alongside well-studied HLA-B-restricted ones. Through public TCR beta signatures, both CMV infection and matching HLA type were indicated.

Study-level results: HLA-C-restricted CMV clonotypes gave the most frequent clonotype in two of eight donors.

Comments on this clonotype: Its specificity is not known.

TCRdb reprocessed the reads via MiXCR and lists one record per CDR3 protein. The sample carries approximately 1,000,000 distinct CDR3 sequences, approximately 30% recorded once. V gave up 3 bases and J gave up 9 bases, with 9 bases separating them. Looked up from germline, CDR1 is ENHRY and CDR2 is SYGVKD. The CDR3 sequence is 12 residues long. The sequence was obtained from a human donor in good health (CMV status not recorded). Some clones in this sample may be carry-over from other donors' samples. The sample here was cultured CD8+ T cells from PBMCs, taken from culture after CMV antigen stimulation. The chain employs TRBV10-3 and TRBJ2-1, with D possibly matching TRBD2 (7 bases). The CDR3 region has the DNA TGTGCCATCAGTGAAGGGGGGGGTGAGCAGTTCTTC. Encoded protein: CAISEGGGEQFF.